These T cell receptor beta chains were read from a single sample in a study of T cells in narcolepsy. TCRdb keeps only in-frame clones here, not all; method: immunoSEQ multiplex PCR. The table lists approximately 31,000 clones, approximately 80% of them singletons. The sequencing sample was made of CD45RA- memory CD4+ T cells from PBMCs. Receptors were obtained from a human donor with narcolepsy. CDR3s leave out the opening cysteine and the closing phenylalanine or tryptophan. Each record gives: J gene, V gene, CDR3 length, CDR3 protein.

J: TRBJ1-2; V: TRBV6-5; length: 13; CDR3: ASSYFPPTDYGYT
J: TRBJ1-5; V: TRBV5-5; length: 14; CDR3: ASTPTTGASNQPQH
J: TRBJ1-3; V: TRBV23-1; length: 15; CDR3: ASSQPRGYSSGNTIY
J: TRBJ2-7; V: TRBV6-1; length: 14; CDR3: ASSGASGGAVYEQY
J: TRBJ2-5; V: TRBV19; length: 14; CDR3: ASSIALAGGRETQY
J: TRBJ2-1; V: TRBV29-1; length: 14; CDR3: SVEVNPGRRYNEQF
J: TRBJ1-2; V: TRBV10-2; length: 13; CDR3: ASSEETNSNYGYT
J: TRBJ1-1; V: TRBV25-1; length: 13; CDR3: ASSAQGDMNTEAF
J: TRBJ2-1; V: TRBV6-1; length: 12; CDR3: ASGMVAGGFEQF
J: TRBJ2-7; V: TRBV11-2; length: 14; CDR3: ASSLYVGRGDYEQY
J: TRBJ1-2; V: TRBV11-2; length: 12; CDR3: ASSFGQGGDGYT
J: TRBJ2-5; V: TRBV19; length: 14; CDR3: ASSVGASGGQETQY
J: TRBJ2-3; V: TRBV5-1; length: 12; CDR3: ASSLVGGSDTQY
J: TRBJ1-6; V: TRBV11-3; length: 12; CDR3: ASSLTGDNSPLH
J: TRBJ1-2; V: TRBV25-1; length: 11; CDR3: ASSLEANYGYT
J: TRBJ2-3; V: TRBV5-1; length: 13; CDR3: ASSLNGGASDTQY